A selection of T cell receptor beta chains follows, all from one sample in a study of T cell changes during pregnancy in multiple sclerosis. TCRdb's table, derived via immunoSEQ multiplex PCR, lists solely in-frame clones and lacks some. The table includes nearly 60,000 clones, 91% detected once. This sample comprised CD4+ T cells from peripheral blood mononuclear cells, obtained after pregnancy. All receptors come from a female donor in good health, enrolled as a control in a pregnancy study. CDR3s include the opening cysteine and the closing phenylalanine or tryptophan. The D gene is left open where the match is weak. A row's size may be missing; if present it is once, few, many or a size class.

CDR3nt: TGTGCCAGCAGTCGACAGGGGGCCCATGAAAAACTGTTTTTT
CDR3aa: CASSRQGAHEKLFF
len: 14
j_gene: TRBJ1-4
d_gene: TRBD1
v_gene: TRBV6-1
abundance: -

CDR3nt: TGTGCCACCAGGGGACAGTCGCTTAATTCACCCCTCCACTTT
CDR3aa: CATRGQSLNSPLHF
len: 14
j_gene: TRBJ1-6
d_gene: TRBD1
v_gene: TRBV2
abundance: -

CDR3nt: TGTGCCAGTAGATCCGAGGGACAGGGGAACTATGGCTACACCTTC
CDR3aa: CASRSEGQGNYGYTF
len: 15
j_gene: TRBJ1-2
d_gene: TRBD1
v_gene: TRBV19
abundance: -

CDR3nt: TGTGCCAGCAGCTTCCCTACGACAGAGATGAACACTGAAGCTTTCTTT
CDR3aa: CASSFPTTEMNTEAFF
len: 16
j_gene: TRBJ1-1
d_gene: -
v_gene: TRBV11-3
abundance: once

CDR3nt: TGCGCCAGCAGTCAAACACCCGCGAACACTGAAGCTTTCTTT
CDR3aa: CASSQTPANTEAFF
len: 14
j_gene: TRBJ1-1
d_gene: -
v_gene: TRBV4-3
abundance: -

CDR3nt: TGTGCCAGCATACCGGGGGGGGGACCGGCAGATACGCAGTATTTT
CDR3aa: CASIPGGGPADTQYF
len: 15
j_gene: TRBJ2-3
d_gene: TRBD2
v_gene: TRBV2
abundance: once

CDR3nt: TGTGCCAGCAGCCTGGGACAGCCCACAGATACGCAGTATTTT
CDR3aa: CASSLGQPTDTQYF
len: 14
j_gene: TRBJ2-3
d_gene: TRBD1
v_gene: TRBV11-3
abundance: -

CDR3nt: TGTGCCAGCAGCTTTACGGCGGGGGGGCCGAAGCAAGAGACCCAGTACTTC
CDR3aa: CASSFTAGGPKQETQYF
len: 17
j_gene: TRBJ2-5
d_gene: TRBD2
v_gene: TRBV7-2
abundance: -

CDR3nt: TGTGCCAGCAGTGAAGACAGCGGTAGCACAGATACGCAGTATTTT
CDR3aa: CASSEDSGSTDTQYF
len: 15
j_gene: TRBJ2-3
d_gene: -
v_gene: TRBV6-1
abundance: -

CDR3nt: TGTGCCAGCAGCTCACAGGGTACGGGCCTGGATACGCAGTATTTT
CDR3aa: CASSSQGTGLDTQYF
len: 15
j_gene: TRBJ2-3
d_gene: -
v_gene: TRBV7-3
abundance: few

CDR3nt: TGTGCCAGCAGCTGGCTAGGTGAGACCCAGTACTTC
CDR3aa: CASSWLGETQYF
len: 12
j_gene: TRBJ2-5
d_gene: -
v_gene: TRBV7-2
abundance: -

CDR3nt: TGTGCCAGCAGACCCCTACAGGGGGCGCGCCTCAATGGAAAACTGTTTTTT
CDR3aa: CASRPLQGARLNGKLFF
len: 17
j_gene: TRBJ1-4
d_gene: -
v_gene: TRBV21-1
abundance: -

CDR3nt: TGCGCCAGCAGCTTGGGACAGTCTGGGGCCAACGTCCTGACTTTC
CDR3aa: CASSLGQSGANVLTF
len: 15
j_gene: TRBJ2-6
d_gene: -
v_gene: TRBV5-1
abundance: once

CDR3nt: TGTGCCAGGGAACCCCCGGGACTAGCGGGGGGGCCCCACAATGAGCAGTTCTTC
CDR3aa: CAREPPGLAGGPHNEQFF
len: 18
j_gene: TRBJ2-1
d_gene: TRBD2
v_gene: TRBV7-6
abundance: -

CDR3nt: TGTGCCAGCAGCCTCCAAGAGGCGGGGGGCACAGATACGCAGTATTTT
CDR3aa: CASSLQEAGGTDTQYF
len: 16
j_gene: TRBJ2-3
d_gene: TRBD2
v_gene: TRBV7-2
abundance: once

CDR3nt: TGTGCCAGCAGTCGACAGGGGCAGGAAGAAAAACTGTTTTTT
CDR3aa: CASSRQGQEEKLFF
len: 14
j_gene: TRBJ1-4
d_gene: TRBD1
v_gene: TRBV6-1
abundance: -

CDR3nt: TGTGCCATCAGTGTGGGCGGGGGGGGGTACAATGAGCAGTTCTTC
CDR3aa: CAISVGGGGYNEQFF
len: 15
j_gene: TRBJ2-1
d_gene: TRBD2
v_gene: TRBV10-3
abundance: -

CDR3nt: TGTGCCAGCAGTGAATTGGCGGCGGGGGGGGATAATACGCAGTATTTT
CDR3aa: CASSELAAGGDNTQYF
len: 16
j_gene: TRBJ2-3
d_gene: TRBD2
v_gene: TRBV2
abundance: once

CDR3nt: TGTGCCAGTACGCGGGAGACTTTTCGGGGGAATGAGCAGTTCTTC
CDR3aa: CASTRETFRGNEQFF
len: 15
j_gene: TRBJ2-1
d_gene: TRBD2
v_gene: TRBV19
abundance: -

CDR3nt: TGTGCCAGCAGCTTAATCGGGGGGGAGAATGAAAAACTGTTTTTT
CDR3aa: CASSLIGGENEKLFF
len: 15
j_gene: TRBJ1-4
d_gene: -
v_gene: TRBV7-2
abundance: -

CDR3nt: TGTGCCAGCAGCTCACACAGGGGGGAGACCCAGTACTTC
CDR3aa: CASSSHRGETQYF
len: 13
j_gene: TRBJ2-5
d_gene: TRBD1
v_gene: TRBV11-2
abundance: -

CDR3nt: TGTGCCTGGAGTGTCAAGCGTAGCACAGATACGCAGTATTTT
CDR3aa: CAWSVKRSTDTQYF
len: 14
j_gene: TRBJ2-3
d_gene: -
v_gene: TRBV30
abundance: -

CDR3nt: TGCGCCAGCAGCCAAGAAGGTACAGCTTTCACCGGGGAGCTGTTTTTT
CDR3aa: CASSQEGTAFTGELFF
len: 16
j_gene: TRBJ2-2
d_gene: -
v_gene: TRBV4-3
abundance: -

CDR3nt: TGTGCCAGCAGCGTAGGGGGACAGGCGATCTCTGGAAACACCATATATTTT
CDR3aa: CASSVGGQAISGNTIYF
len: 17
j_gene: TRBJ1-3
d_gene: TRBD1
v_gene: TRBV9
abundance: -

CDR3nt: TGTGCCAGCAGCCCTCAGCGGGGGAGCTACAATGAGCAGTTCTTC
CDR3aa: CASSPQRGSYNEQFF
len: 15
j_gene: TRBJ2-1
d_gene: TRBD2
v_gene: TRBV7-3
abundance: -

CDR3nt: TGTGCCAGCAGCCTTCGACTAGCGGGGCACGCCACAGATACGCAGTATTTT
CDR3aa: CASSLRLAGHATDTQYF
len: 17
j_gene: TRBJ2-3
d_gene: TRBD2
v_gene: TRBV14
abundance: once